The rows below give T cell receptor beta chains drawn from one sample of a study of T cell responses to AZD1222 COVID-19 vaccine. Here immunoSEQ multiplex PCR was the method, and the copy in TCRdb shows in-frame clones only, minus some. The sample carries tens of thousands of clones, roughly 87% recorded once. Specimen: peripheral blood, collected on day 0 of AZD1222 vaccination. Receptors were obtained from an adult in good health. CDR3s include the opening cysteine and the closing phenylalanine or tryptophan. Fields, in order: D gene, V gene, J gene, CDR3 DNA, CDR3 protein. A D gene is named only where the DNA matches it firmly.

D gene: TRBD1
V gene: TRBV28
J gene: TRBJ2-1
CDR3 DNA: TGTGCCAGCACCGAAACGGCAGGGGGCTATTATGAGCAGTTCTTC
CDR3 protein: CASTETAGGYYEQFF

D gene: NA
V gene: TRBV3-1/TRBV3-2
J gene: TRBJ1-2
CDR3 DNA: TGTGCCAGCAGCCAAGGAGTTAACCGGTATGGTTCTGGCTACACCTTC
CDR3 protein: CASSQGVNRYGSGYTF

D gene: NA
V gene: TRBV27
J gene: TRBJ1-1
CDR3 DNA: TGTGCCAGCAGTCCCAACAAAAACACTGAAGCTTTCTTT
CDR3 protein: CASSPNKNTEAFF

D gene: NA
V gene: TRBV10-3
J gene: TRBJ2-2
CDR3 DNA: TGTGCCGGCGGGGGCGTAGGGGAGCTGTTTTTT
CDR3 protein: CAGGGVGELFF

D gene: NA
V gene: TRBV2
J gene: TRBJ2-2
CDR3 DNA: TGTGCCAGCAGTGACCCGACAGGGAGGACCGGGGAGCTGTTTTTT
CDR3 protein: CASSDPTGRTGELFF

D gene: NA
V gene: TRBV6-5
J gene: TRBJ1-1
CDR3 DNA: TGTGCCAGCAGTTACGGGGTGGGTGAAGCTTTCTTT
CDR3 protein: CASSYGVGEAFF

D gene: NA
V gene: TRBV24-1
J gene: TRBJ1-4
CDR3 DNA: TGTGCCACCAGTGATTTGGATGAAAAACTGTTTTTT
CDR3 protein: CATSDLDEKLFF

D gene: NA
V gene: TRBV5-1
J gene: TRBJ1-2
CDR3 DNA: TGCGCCAGCAGCTTGGGGACGGACTATGGCTACACCTTC
CDR3 protein: CASSLGTDYGYTF

D gene: NA
V gene: TRBV3-1/TRBV3-2
J gene: TRBJ1-6
CDR3 DNA: TGTGCCAGCAGCCCCTGGGACGGCAACTCACCCCTCCACTTT
CDR3 protein: CASSPWDGNSPLHF

D gene: NA
V gene: TRBV19
J gene: TRBJ1-2
CDR3 DNA: TGTGCCAGTAGTATAGGGGGGCAGAACTATGGCTACACCTTC
CDR3 protein: CASSIGGQNYGYTF

D gene: NA
V gene: TRBV24-1
J gene: TRBJ2-3
CDR3 DNA: TGTGCCACCAGTGATTTAGAGGACCACACAGATACGCAGTATTTT
CDR3 protein: CATSDLEDHTDTQYF

D gene: TRBD1
V gene: TRBV28
J gene: TRBJ1-5
CDR3 DNA: TGTGCCTCTAGACAGGGACATCAGCCCCAGCATTTT
CDR3 protein: CASRQGHQPQHF

D gene: NA
V gene: TRBV6-5
J gene: TRBJ1-1
CDR3 DNA: TGTGCCAGCAGTTACAGGGGGGCCCGAATGACTGAAGCTTTCTTT
CDR3 protein: CASSYRGARMTEAFF